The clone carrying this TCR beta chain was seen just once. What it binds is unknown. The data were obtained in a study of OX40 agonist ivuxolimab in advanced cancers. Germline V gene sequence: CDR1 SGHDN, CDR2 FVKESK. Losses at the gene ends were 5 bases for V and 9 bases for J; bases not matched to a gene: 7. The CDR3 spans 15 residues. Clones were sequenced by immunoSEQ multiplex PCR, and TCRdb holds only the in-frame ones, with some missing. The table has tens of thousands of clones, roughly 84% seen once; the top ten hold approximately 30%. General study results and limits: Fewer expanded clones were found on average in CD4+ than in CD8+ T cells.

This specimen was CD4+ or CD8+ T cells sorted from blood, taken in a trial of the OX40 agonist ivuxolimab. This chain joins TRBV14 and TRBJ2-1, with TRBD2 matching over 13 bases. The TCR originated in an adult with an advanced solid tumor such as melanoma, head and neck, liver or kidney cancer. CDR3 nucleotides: TGTGCCAGCAGCTGGACTAGCGGGAGATTTGGTGAGCAGTTCTTC. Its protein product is CASSWTSGRFGEQFF.